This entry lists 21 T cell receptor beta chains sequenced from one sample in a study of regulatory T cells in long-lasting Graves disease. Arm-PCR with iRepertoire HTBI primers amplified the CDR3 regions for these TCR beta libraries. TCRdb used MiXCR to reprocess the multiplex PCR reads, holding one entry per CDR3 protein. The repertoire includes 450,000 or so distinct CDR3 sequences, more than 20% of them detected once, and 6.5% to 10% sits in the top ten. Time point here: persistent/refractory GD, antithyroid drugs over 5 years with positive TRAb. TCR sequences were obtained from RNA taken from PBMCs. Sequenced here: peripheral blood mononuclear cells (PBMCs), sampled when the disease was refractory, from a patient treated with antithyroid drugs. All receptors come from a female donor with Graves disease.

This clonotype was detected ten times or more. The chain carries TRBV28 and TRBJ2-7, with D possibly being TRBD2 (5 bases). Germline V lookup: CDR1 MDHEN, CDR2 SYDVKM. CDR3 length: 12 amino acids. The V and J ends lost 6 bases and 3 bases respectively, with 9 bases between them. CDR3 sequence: CASRPGVYEQYF. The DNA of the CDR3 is TGTGCCAGCAGGCCCGGGGTCTACGAGCAGTACTTC.

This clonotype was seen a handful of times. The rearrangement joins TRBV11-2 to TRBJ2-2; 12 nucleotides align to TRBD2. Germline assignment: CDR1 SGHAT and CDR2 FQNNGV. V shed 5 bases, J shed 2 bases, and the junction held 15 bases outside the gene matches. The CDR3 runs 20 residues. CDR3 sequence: CASSPNSWTSGKINTGELFF. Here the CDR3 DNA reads TGTGCCAGCAGCCCAAATAGTTGGACTAGCGGGAAGATTAACACCGGGGAGCTGTTTTTT. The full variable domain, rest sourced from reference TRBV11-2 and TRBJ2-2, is EAGVAQSPRYKIIEKRQSVAFWCNPISGHATLYWYQQILGQGPKLLIQFQNNGVVDDSQLPKDRFSAERLKGVDSTLKIQPAKLEDSAVYLCASSPNSWTSGKINTGELFFGEGSRLTVL.

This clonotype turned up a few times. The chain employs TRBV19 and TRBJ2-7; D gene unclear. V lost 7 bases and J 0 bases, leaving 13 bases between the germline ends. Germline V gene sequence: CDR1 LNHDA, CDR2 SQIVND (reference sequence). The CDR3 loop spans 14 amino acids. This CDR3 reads CASTESGSSYEQYF. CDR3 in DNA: TGTGCCAGTACCGAGTCCGGAAGCTCCTACGAGCAGTACTTC.

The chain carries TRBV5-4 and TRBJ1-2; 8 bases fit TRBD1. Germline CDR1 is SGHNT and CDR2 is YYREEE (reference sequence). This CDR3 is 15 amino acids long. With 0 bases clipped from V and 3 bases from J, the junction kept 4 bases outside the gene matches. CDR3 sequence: CASSLGGQGDYGYTF. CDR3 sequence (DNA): TGTGCCAGCAGCTTGGGAGGACAGGGTGACTATGGCTACACCTTC.

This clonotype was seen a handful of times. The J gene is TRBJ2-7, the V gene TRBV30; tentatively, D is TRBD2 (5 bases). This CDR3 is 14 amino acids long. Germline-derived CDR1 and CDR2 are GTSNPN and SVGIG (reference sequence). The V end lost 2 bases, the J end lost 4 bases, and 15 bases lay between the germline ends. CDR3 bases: TGTGCCTGGAGTTTTTCGGGGTGGTGGTACGAGCAGTACTTC. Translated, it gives CAWSFSGWWYEQYF.

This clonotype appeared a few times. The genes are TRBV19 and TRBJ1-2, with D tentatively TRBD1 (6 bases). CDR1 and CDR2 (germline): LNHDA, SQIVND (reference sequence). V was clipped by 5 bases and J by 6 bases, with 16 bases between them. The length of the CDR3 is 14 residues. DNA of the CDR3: TGTGCCAGTAGTCAGCGGGGGGCGCTTAATGGCTACACCTTC. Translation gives CASSQRGALNGYTF. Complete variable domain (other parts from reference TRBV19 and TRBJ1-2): DGGITQSPKYLFRKEGQNVTLSCEQNLNHDAMYWYRQDPGQGLRLIYYSQIVNDFQKGDIAEGYSVSREKKESFPLTVTSAQKNPTAFYLCASSQRGALNGYTFGSGTRLTVV.

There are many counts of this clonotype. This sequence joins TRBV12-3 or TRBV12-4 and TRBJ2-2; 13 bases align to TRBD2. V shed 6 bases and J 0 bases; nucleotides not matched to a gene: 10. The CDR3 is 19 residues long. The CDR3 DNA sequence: TGTGCCAGCAGCCAATCAGGACTAGCGGGAGACTCGAACACCGGGGAGCTGTTTTTT. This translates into CASSQSGLAGDSNTGELFF.

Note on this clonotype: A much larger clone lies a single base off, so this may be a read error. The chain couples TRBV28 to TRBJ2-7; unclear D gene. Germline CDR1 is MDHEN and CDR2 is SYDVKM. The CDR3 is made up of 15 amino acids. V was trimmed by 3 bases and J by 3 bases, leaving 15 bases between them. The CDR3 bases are TGTGCCAGCAGTTTGGGTGTGTTATTTTACTACGAGCAGTACTTC. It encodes CASSLGVLFYYEQYF.

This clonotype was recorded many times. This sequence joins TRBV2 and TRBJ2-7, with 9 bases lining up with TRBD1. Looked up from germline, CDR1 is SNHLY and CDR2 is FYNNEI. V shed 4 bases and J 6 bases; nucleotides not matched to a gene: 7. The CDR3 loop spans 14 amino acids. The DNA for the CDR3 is TGTGCCAGCAGTGGTCCCGGGACAGGGAGCGAGCAGTACTTC. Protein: CASSGPGTGSEQYF.

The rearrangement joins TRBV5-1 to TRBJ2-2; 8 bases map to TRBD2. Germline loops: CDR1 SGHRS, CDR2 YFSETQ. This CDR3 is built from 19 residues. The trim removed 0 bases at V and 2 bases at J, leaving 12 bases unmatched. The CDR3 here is CASSLVVSSGRGNTGELFF. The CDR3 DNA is TGCGCCAGCAGCTTGGTTGTTTCGAGCGGGAGAGGTAACACCGGGGAGCTGTTTTTT.

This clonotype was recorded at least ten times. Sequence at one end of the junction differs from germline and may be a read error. CDR3 DNA sequence: TGTGCCAGCGACCCCGGACAGGGTAACAATGGCTACACCTTC. As protein: CASDPGQGNNGYTF. The chain combines TRBV6-1 with TRBJ1-2; TRBD1 matches at 8 bases. This CDR3 has 14 amino acids. Germline assignment: CDR1 MNHNS and CDR2 SASEGT.

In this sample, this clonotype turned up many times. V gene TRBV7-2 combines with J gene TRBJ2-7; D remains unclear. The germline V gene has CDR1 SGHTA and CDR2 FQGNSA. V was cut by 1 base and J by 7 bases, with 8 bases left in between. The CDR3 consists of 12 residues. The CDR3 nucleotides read TGTGCCAGCAGCTTAGTGGTGGGTGAGCAGTACTTC. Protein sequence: CASSLVVGEQYF.

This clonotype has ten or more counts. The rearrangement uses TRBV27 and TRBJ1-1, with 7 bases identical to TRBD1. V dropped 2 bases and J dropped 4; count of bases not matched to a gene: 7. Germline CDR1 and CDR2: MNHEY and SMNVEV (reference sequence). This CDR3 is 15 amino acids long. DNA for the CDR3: TGTGCCAGCAGTTTACGACAGGGCCAGACCACTGAAGCTTTCTTT. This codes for CASSLRQGQTTEAFF.

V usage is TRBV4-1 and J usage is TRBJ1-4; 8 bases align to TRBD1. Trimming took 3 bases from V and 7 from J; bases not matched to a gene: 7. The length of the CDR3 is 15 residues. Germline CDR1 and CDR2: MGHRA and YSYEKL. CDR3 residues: CASSQQDREGEKLFF. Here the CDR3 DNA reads TGCGCCAGCAGCCAGCAGGACAGGGAGGGTGAAAAACTGTTTTTT.

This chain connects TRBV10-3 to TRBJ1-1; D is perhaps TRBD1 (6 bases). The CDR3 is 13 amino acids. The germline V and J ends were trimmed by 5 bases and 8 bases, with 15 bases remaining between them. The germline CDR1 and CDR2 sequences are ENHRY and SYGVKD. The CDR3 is CAISYGGAREAFF. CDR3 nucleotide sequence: TGTGCCATCAGTTACGGGGGGGCTCGCGAAGCTTTCTTT.

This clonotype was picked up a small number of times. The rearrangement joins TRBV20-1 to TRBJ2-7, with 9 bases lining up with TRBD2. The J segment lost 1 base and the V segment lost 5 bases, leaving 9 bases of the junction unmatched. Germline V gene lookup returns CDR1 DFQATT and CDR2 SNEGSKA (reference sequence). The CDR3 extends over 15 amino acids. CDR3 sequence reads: CSALQLAGVSYEQYF. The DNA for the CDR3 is TGCAGTGCTTTACAGTTAGCGGGAGTATCCTACGAGCAGTACTTC.

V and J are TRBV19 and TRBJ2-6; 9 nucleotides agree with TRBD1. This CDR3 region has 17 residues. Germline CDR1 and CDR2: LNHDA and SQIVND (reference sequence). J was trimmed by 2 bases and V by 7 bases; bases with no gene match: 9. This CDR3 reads CASTPGQGGAGANVLTF. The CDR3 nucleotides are TGTGCCAGTACGCCGGGACAGGGAGGCGCTGGGGCCAACGTCCTGACTTTC.

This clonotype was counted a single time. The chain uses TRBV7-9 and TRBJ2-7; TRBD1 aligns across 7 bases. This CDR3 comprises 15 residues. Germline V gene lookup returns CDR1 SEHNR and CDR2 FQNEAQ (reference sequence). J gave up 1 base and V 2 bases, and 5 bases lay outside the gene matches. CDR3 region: CASSLSMTGSYEQYF. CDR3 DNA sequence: TGTGCCAGCAGCTTATCGATGACAGGGTCCTACGAGCAGTACTTC.

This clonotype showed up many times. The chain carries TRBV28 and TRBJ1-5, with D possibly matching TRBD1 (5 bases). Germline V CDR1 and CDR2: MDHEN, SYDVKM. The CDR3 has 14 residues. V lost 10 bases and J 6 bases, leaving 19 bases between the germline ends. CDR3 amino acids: CATPGGGRGQPQHF. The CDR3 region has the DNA TGTGCCACCCCTGGGGGGGGAAGGGGTCAGCCCCAGCATTTT.

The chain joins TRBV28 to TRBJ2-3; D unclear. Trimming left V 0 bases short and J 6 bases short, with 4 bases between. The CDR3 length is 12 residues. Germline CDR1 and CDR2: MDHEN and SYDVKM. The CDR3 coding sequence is TGTGCCAGCAGTTTATGGCTGGATACGCAGTATTTT. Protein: CASSLWLDTQYF.

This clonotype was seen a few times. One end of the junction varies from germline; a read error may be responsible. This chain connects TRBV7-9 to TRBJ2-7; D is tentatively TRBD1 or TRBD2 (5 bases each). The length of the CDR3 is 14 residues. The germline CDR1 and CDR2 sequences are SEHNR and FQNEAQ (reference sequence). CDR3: CASSFEERGTLQSF. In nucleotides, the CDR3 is TGTGCCAGCAGTTTCGAAGAGAGAGGGACCCTGCAGAGCTTC.